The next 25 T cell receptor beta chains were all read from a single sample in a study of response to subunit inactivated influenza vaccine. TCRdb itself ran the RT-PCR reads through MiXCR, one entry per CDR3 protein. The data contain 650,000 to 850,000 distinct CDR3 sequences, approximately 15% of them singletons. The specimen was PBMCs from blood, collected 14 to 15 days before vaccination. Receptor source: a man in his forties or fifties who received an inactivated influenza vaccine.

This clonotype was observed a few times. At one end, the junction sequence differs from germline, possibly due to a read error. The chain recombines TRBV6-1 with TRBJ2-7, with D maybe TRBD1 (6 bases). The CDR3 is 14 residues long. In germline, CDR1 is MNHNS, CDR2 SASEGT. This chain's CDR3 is CASSEALQGTRGDF. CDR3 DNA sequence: TGTGCCAGCAGTGAAGCGCTTCAGGGGACCCGAGGGGACTTC.

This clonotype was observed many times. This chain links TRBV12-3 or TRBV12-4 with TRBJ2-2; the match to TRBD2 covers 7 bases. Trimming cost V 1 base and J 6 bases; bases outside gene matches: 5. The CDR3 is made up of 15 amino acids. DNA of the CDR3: TGTGCCAGCAGTTTAGTGGGAGGGCCGCCCGGGGAGCTGTTTTTT. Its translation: CASSLVGGPPGELFF.

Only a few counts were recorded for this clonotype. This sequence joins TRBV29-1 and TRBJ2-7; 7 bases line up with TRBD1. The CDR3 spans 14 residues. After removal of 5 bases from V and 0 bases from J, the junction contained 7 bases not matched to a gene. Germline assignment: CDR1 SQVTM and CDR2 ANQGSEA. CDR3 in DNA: TGCAGCGTTTCCAGGGGGATCCTCTCCTACGAGCAGTACTTC. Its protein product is CSVSRGILSYEQYF.

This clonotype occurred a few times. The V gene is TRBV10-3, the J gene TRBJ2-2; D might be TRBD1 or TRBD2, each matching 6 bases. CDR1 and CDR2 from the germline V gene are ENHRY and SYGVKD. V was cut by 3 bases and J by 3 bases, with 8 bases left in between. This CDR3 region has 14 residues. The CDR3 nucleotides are TGTGCCATCAGTGACGGGGGCTACACCGGGGAGCTGTTTTTT. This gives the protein CAISDGGYTGELFF.

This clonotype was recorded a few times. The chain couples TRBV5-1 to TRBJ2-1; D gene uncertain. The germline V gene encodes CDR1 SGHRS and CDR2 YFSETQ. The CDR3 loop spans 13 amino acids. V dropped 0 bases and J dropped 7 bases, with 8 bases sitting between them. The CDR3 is CASSLAVVNEQFF. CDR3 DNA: TGCGCCAGCAGCTTGGCCGTTGTAAATGAGCAGTTCTTC.

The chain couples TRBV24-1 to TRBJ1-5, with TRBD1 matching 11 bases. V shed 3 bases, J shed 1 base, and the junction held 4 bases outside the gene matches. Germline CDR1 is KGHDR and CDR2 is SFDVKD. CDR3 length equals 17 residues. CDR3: CATSDGTGGRSNQPQHF. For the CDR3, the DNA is TGTGCCACCAGTGATGGGACAGGGGGTAGAAGCAATCAGCCCCAGCATTTT.

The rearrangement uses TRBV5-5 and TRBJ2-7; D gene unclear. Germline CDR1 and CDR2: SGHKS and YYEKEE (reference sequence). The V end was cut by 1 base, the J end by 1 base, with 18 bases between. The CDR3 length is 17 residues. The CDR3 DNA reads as TGTGCCAGCAGCTTGTCGATCCTGCCAGCGTCATCCTACGAGCAGTACTTC. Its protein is CASSLSILPASSYEQYF.

The CDR3 is CSARASQGDQPQHF. CDR3 bases: TGCAGTGCTAGAGCCTCTCAGGGGGATCAGCCCCAGCATTTT. J is TRBJ1-5 and V is TRBV20-1; 7 bases are shared with TRBD1. The ends lost 1 base at V and 5 bases at J; junction bases unmatched: 5. The length of the CDR3 is 14 residues. CDR1 DFQATT and CDR2 SNEGSKA come from the germline V gene (reference sequence).

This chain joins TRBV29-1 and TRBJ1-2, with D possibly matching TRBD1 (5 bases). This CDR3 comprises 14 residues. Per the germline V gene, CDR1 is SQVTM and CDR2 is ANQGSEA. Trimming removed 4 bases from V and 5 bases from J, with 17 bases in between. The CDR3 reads CSVGDGAAQYGYTF. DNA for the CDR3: TGCAGCGTTGGGGATGGGGCGGCTCAATATGGCTACACCTTC.

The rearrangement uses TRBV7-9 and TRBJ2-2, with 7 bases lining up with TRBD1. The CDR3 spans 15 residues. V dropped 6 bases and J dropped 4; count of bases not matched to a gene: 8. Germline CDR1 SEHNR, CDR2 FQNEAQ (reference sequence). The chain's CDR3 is CASSTRQGSTGELFF. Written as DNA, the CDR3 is TGTGCCAGCAGTACGAGACAGGGCAGCACCGGGGAGCTGTTTTTT. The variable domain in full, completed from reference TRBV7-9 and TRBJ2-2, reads DTGVSQNPRHKITKRGQNVTFRCDPISEHNRLYWYRQTLGQGPEFLTYFQNEAQLEKSRLLSDRFSAERPKGSFSTLEIQRTEQGDSAMYLCASSTRQGSTGELFFGEGSRLTVL.

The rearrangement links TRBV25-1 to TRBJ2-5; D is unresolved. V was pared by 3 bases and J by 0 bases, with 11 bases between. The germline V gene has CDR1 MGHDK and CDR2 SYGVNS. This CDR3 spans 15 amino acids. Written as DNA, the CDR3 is TGTGCCAGCAGTGATCTGAGACTTTACCAAGAGACCCAGTACTTC. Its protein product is CASSDLRLYQETQYF.

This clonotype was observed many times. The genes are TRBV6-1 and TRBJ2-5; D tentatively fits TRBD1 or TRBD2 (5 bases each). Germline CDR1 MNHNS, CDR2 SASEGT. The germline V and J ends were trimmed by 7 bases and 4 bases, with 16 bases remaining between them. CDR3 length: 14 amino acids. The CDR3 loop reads CASKSGRVGETQYF. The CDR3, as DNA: TGTGCCAGCAAAAGCGGCAGGGTCGGAGAGACCCAGTACTTC.

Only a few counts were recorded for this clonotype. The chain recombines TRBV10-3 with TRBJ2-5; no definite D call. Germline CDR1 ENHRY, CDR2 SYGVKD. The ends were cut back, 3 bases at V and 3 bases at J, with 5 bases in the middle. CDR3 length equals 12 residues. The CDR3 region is CAISEPEETQYF. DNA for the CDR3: TGTGCCATCAGTGAACCGGAAGAGACCCAGTACTTC.

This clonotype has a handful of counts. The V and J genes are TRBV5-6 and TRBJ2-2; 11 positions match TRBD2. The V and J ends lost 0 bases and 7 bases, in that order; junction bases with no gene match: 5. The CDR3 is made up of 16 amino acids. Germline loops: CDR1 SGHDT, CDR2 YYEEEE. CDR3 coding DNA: TGTGCCAGCAGCTTGGTCGGGACTAGCGGTTACGGGGAGCTGTTTTTT. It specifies CASSLVGTSGYGELFF.

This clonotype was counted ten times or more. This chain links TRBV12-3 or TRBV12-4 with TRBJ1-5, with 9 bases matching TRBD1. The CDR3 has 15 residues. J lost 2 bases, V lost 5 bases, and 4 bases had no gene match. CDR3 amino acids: CASSPTGGGNQPQHF. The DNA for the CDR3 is TGTGCCAGCAGTCCGACAGGGGGAGGCAATCAGCCCCAGCATTTT.

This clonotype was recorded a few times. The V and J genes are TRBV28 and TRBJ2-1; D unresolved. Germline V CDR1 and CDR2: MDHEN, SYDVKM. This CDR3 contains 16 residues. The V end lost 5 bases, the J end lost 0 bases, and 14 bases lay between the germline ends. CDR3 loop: CASSPPTYRSYNEQFF. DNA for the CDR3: TGTGCCAGCAGTCCCCCAACCTACCGCTCCTACAATGAGCAGTTCTTC.

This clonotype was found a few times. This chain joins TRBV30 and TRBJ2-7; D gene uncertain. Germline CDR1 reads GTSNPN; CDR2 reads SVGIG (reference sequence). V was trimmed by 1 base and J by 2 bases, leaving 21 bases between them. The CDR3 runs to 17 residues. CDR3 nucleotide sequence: TGTGCCTGGAGTGCGTCCCCCCTAAGAAGACGCACCTACGAGCAGTACTTC. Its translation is CAWSASPLRRRTYEQYF. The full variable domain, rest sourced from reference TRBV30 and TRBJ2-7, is SQTIHQWPATLVQPVGSPLSLECTVEGTSNPNLYWYRQAAGRGLQLLFYSVGIGQISSEVPQNLSASRPQDRQFILSSKKLLLSDSGFYLCAWSASPLRRRTYEQYFGPGTRLTVT.

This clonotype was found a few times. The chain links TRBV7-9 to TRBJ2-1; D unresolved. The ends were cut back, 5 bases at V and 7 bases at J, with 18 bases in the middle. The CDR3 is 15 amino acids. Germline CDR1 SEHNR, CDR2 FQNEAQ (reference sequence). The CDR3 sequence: CASSPRTSLGNEQFF. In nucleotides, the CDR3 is TGTGCCAGCAGCCCCAGGACGAGTCTTGGGAATGAGCAGTTCTTC.

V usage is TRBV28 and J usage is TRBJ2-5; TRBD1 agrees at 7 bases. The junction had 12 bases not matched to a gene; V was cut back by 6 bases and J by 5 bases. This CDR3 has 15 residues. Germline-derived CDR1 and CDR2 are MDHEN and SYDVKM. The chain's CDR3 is CASSILTGSGETQYF. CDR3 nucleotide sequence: TGTGCCAGCAGCATTTTGACAGGGTCTGGGGAGACCCAGTACTTC.

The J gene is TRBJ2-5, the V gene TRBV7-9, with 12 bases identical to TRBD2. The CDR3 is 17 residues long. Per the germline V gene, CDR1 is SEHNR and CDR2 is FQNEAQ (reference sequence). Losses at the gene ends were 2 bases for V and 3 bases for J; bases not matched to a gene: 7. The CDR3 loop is CASSLPASGRAKETQYF. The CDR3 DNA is TGTGCCAGCAGCTTACCCGCTAGCGGGAGGGCCAAAGAGACCCAGTACTTC.

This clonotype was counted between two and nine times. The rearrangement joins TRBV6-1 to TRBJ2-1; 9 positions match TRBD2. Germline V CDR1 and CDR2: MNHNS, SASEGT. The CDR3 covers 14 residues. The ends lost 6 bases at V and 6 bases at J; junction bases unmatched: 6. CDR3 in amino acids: CASRGASGINEQFF. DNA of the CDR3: TGTGCCAGCAGGGGTGCTAGCGGGATCAATGAGCAGTTCTTC.

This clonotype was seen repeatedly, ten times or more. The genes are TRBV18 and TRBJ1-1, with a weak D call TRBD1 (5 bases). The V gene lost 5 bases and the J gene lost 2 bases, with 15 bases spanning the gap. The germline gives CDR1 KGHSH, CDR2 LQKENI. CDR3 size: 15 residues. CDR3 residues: CASSSESRTNTEAFF. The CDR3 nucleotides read TGTGCCAGCTCATCTGAATCAAGGACAAACACTGAAGCTTTCTTT. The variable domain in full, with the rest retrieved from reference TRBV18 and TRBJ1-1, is NAGVMQNPRHLVRRRGQEARLRCSPMKGHSHVYWYRQLPEEGLKFMVYLQKENIIDESGMPKERFSAEFPKEGPSILRIQQVVRGDSAAYFCASSSESRTNTEAFFGQGTRLTVV.

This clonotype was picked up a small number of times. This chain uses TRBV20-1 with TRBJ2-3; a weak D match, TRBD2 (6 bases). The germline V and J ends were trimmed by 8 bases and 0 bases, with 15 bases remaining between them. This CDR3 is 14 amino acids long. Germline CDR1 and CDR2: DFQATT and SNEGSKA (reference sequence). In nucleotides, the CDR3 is TGCAGTATCAACGGAGCGGGCAGCACAGATACGCAGTATTTT. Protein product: CSINGAGSTDTQYF.

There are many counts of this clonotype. The CDR3 loop reads CSARLNTEAFF. The CDR3, as DNA: TGCAGTGCTAGGCTGAACACTGAAGCTTTCTTT. This chain uses TRBV20-1 with TRBJ1-1; D unresolved. The germline CDR1 and CDR2 sequences are DFQATT and SNEGSKA (reference sequence). This CDR3 has 11 residues. V was clipped by 3 bases and J by 0 bases, with 2 bases between them.

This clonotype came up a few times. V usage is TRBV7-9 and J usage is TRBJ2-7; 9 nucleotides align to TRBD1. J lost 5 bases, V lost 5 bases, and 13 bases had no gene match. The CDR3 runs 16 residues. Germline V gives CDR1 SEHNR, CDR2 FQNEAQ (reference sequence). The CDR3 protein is CASSPRPGQGQHEQYF. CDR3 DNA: TGTGCCAGCAGCCCCCGTCCGGGACAGGGCCAACACGAGCAGTACTTC.